These 10 T cell receptor beta chains were all obtained from the same sample, sequenced in a study of persistence of HIV-infected CD4 T cells. Lysates of CMV-infected fibroblasts at approximately 10 ug/mL stimulated these cells. CD40L-negative CD69-negative CD45RO-high memory CD4+ T cells were sorted as populations depleted of antigen-responding cells. No antigen is known for these receptors. This was the immunoSEQ version 4 assay in survey mode. Sequenced by immunoSEQ multiplex PCR; TCRdb stores in-frame clones only, minus some. The sample lists 25,000 to 35,000 clones, 82% occurring once. The starting material was CD4+ T cells sorted from PBMCs after approximately 20-hour stimulation, obtained from a patient who received antiretroviral therapy. The receptors here all came from an adult man with HIV who was CMV-seropositive.

The gene calls are TRBV27 and TRBJ2-2; D is unresolved. CDR1 and CDR2 (germline): MNHEY, SMNVEV (reference sequence). CDR3 size: 14 residues. Trimming pared 0 bases from V and 8 bases from J, leaving 10 bases between. The CDR3: CASSLSRIEGELFF. CDR3 DNA sequence: TGTGCCAGCAGTTTATCCCGGATCGAGGGGGAGCTGTTTTTT.

This clone was observed a handful of times. The chain employs TRBV2 and TRBJ1-6, with 7 bases identical to TRBD1. Germline lookup yields CDR1 SNHLY and CDR2 FYNNEI. The CDR3 is 14 residues long. After removal of 10 bases from V and 6 bases from J, the junction contained 9 bases not matched to a gene. Here the CDR3 DNA reads TGTGCCACCCGACAGGGCAATACTAATTCACCCCTCCACTTT. This sequence encodes CATRQGNTNSPLHF.

The chain has TRBV19 and TRBJ2-1; 7 bases line up with TRBD1. This CDR3 has 15 amino acids. The V gene's germline CDR1 is LNHDA and CDR2 SQIVND (reference sequence). V shed 3 bases and J 4 bases; nucleotides not matched to a gene: 6. The CDR3 DNA reads as TGTGCCAGTAGTATTCCCGGACAGGCTTACAATGAGCAGTTCTTC. Protein product: CASSIPGQAYNEQFF.

The chain employs TRBV7-8 and TRBJ1-3, with D maybe TRBD1 (6 bases). CDR3 length equals 16 residues. V was pared by 2 bases and J by 4 bases, with 15 bases between. The germline V gene has CDR1 SGHVS and CDR2 FQNEAQ. Here the CDR3 reads CASSLNIQGIGNTIYF. The DNA of the CDR3 is TGTGCCAGCAGCTTAAACATACAGGGAATCGGAAACACCATATATTTT.

This clone turned up a few times. The chain combines TRBV3-1 (or the pseudogene TRBV3-2) with TRBJ1-6; possibly TRBD1 for D (6 bases). Trimming removed 0 bases at V and 3 bases at J, with 9 bases between. The CDR3 loop spans 16 amino acids. Germline V gives CDR1 LGHDT, CDR2 YNNKEL (reference sequence). DNA of the CDR3: TGTGCCAGCAGCCAAGATGCCAGGGGCTATAATTCACCCCTCCACTTT. Amino acids: CASSQDARGYNSPLHF.

The chain couples TRBV28 to TRBJ2-1, with D possibly called TRBD1 or TRBD2 (5 bases each). The V gene's germline CDR1 is MDHEN and CDR2 SYDVKM. Trimming took off 5 bases at V and 2 bases at J, with 10 bases between the two ends. This CDR3 region has 14 residues. The CDR3 here is CASSPRDPYNEQFF. CDR3 nucleotide sequence: TGTGCCAGCAGTCCCCGGGACCCCTACAATGAGCAGTTCTTC. Supplemented by reference TRBV28 and TRBJ2-1, the full variable domain reads DVKVTQSSRYLVKRTGEKVFLECVQDMDHENMFWYRQDPGLGLRLIYFSYDVKMKEKGDIPEGYSVSREKKERFSLILESASTNQTSMYLCASSPRDPYNEQFFGPGTRLTVL.

The chain couples TRBV6-5 to TRBJ2-7; 8 nucleotides match TRBD1. The CDR3 spans 12 residues. V lost 7 bases and J lost 7; bases outside the gene matches: 6. The V gene's germline CDR1 is MNHEY and CDR2 SVGAGI. The CDR3 region has the DNA TGTGCCAGCAAGACAGGGGTACGGGAGCAGTACTTC. Protein: CASKTGVREQYF.

The V call is TRBV7-8, the J call TRBJ2-5, with TRBD1 identical over 9 bases. J lost 3 bases, V lost 4 bases, and 6 bases had no gene match. Germline loops: CDR1 SGHVS, CDR2 FQNEAQ. The CDR3 is 15 residues long. The CDR3 here is CASSSDRGGEETQYF. The CDR3 DNA reads TGTGCCAGCAGCTCGGACAGGGGAGGGGAAGAGACCCAGTACTTC.

This rearrangement joins TRBV4-1 to TRBJ1-1; unclear D gene. Trimming cost V 1 base and J 0 bases, with 9 bases left between them. Germline V gene sequence: CDR1 MGHRA, CDR2 YSYEKL. This CDR3 comprises 15 residues. CDR3 sequence (DNA): TGCGCCAGCAGCCAAGTCCCGGGCGTGAACACTGAAGCTTTCTTT. It translates to CASSQVPGVNTEAFF.

The sample holds a few counts of this clone. CDR3 in DNA: TGCGCCAGCAGCCCCGACAGTCCTAGCAATCAGCCCCAGCATTTT. It encodes CASSPDSPSNQPQHF. This rearrangement joins TRBV5-1 to TRBJ1-5; tentatively, D is TRBD1 (5 bases). From germline, CDR1 is SGHRS and CDR2 YFSETQ. Trimming pared 4 bases from V and 0 bases from J, leaving 11 bases between. The CDR3 runs 15 residues.